This TCR beta chain was observed in a study of a mutant IDH1 vaccine in newly diagnosed glioma. Whole-study context: A roughly 60% male, approximately 38% female split and a mean age of roughly 44 years characterized treated patients. Patients' prior therapy spanned radiotherapy, temozolomide, or both; most underwent both.

General study results and limits: There were vaccine-induced immune responses in just under 95% of the patients. Pseudoprogression showed no apparent link to changes in top peripheral T cell clonotypes.

The time point was: baseline, week 1 (first vaccination visit). Sample treatment: pre-vaccination baseline after standard-of-care therapy. A remark on this clone: Its antigen is currently unknown.

CDR1 is LGHNA and CDR2 is YSLEER in the germline V gene. The V end lost 1 base, the J end lost 0 bases, and 7 bases lay between the germline ends. The CDR3 totals 15 residues. The data were produced by immunoSEQ multiplex PCR, yet TCRdb's version contains in-frame clones alone and is incomplete. This sample carries some 95,000 clones, over 75% of them seen once, and the ten largest clones take around 7.5%. The TCR comes from a middle-aged man with glioma. The material sequenced was PBMCs, taken from a glioma patient treated with radiotherapy, temozolomide or both. The rearrangement links TRBV4-3 to TRBJ1-3; D call uncertain. CDR3 DNA: TGCGCCAGCAGCCAAGGAAGGGACTCTGGAAACACCATATATTTT. This translates into CASSQGRDSGNTIYF.